This TCR beta chain emerged from a study of T cells in Graves' hyperthyroidism and ophthalmopathy. Across the whole study: The initial diagnosis was the point when peripheral blood was collected, ahead of any treatment.

Study-wide results and caveats: Classification by a 13 V-J model distinguished ophthalmopathy from stable hyperthyroidism.

This clonotype showed up many times. Antigen unknown. From RNA transcripts, TCR beta CDR3 regions were amplified. The HTBI primer set was used in a first-round RT-PCR of the TCR CDR3. TCRdb ran MiXCR on the multiplex PCR reads and lists one entry per CDR3 protein. The table has hundreds of thousands of distinct CDR3 sequences, about 15% seen once. V gave up 10 bases and J gave up 0 bases, with 12 bases separating them. Germline loops: CDR1 MNHNS, CDR2 SASEGT. CDR3 length: 14 residues. Input material: blood. The sequence derives from a woman aged 18-35 years with Graves' hyperthyroidism. This rearrangement joins TRBV6-1 to TRBJ2-2; D is uncertain. The CDR3 reads CATPNAANTGELFF. In nucleotides, the CDR3 is TGTGCCACCCCTAATGCTGCGAACACCGGGGAGCTGTTTTTT.